Listed below are T cell receptor beta chains from one sample, sequenced in a study of T cell changes during pregnancy in multiple sclerosis. Assay used: immunoSEQ multiplex PCR; TCRdb lists only in-frame clones, some missing. The table lists 66,000 or so clones, 75% to 90% of them singletons. This specimen was peripheral blood, taken in the first trimester of pregnancy. These receptors were collected from a female donor in good health, enrolled as a control in a pregnancy study. Both conserved end residues are part of each CDR3. Fields, in order: V gene, J gene, D gene, CDR3 DNA, CDR3 protein. D genes are given only for firm matches.

>TRBV5-6|TRBJ2-5|TRBD2
TGTGCCAGCAGCTTGTCTAGCGGGGAAGGAGAGACCCAGTACTTC
CASSLSSGEGETQYF
>TRBV7-2|TRBJ2-3|TRBD2
TGTGCCAGCAGCTTATCTCCGGGGGGGGGCACAGATACGCAGTATTTT
CASSLSPGGGTDTQYF
>TRBV4-1|TRBJ2-1|TRBD2
TGCGCCAGCAGCCATCAACTAGCGGGCTACAATGAGCAGTTCTTC
CASSHQLAGYNEQFF
>TRBV2|TRBJ2-3|.
TGTGCCAGCAGTGAAGCAGGCAGGGGGGCAGATACGCAGTATTTT
CASSEAGRGADTQYF
>TRBV5-4|TRBJ2-7|TRBD1
TGTGCCAGCAGCTTGGACTGGGACAGAGAGCAGTACTTC
CASSLDWDREQYF
>TRBV5-6|TRBJ2-5|TRBD2
TGTGCCAGCAGCTTGGAGGGGCGGGGGGTGACAGAGACCCAGTACTTC
CASSLEGRGVTETQYF
>TRBV27|TRBJ2-1|.
TGTGCCAGCAGTTTATCAACGAGCTCCTACAATGAGCAGTTCTTC
CASSLSTSSYNEQFF
>TRBV15|TRBJ2-5|TRBD2
TGTGCCACCAGCAGAGCGACTAGCGCGGCTCAAGAGACCCAGTACTTC
CATSRATSAAQETQYF
>TRBV5-1|TRBJ2-3|.
TGCGCCAGCAGCGGGGGGTTAGTAGGCACAGATACGCAGTATTTT
CASSGGLVGTDTQYF
>TRBV30|TRBJ1-2|.
TGTGCCTGGAGTCTCGGCAGGGAGGCTGGCTACACCTTC
CAWSLGREAGYTF
>TRBV5-1|TRBJ2-7|.
TGCGCCAGCAGCGGGGGCCTTTACGAGCAGTACTTC
CASSGGLYEQYF
>TRBV30|TRBJ1-2|TRBD1
TGTGCCTGGAACAATCTTTACCGGGACAGGGGCTACTATGGCTACACCTTC
CAWNNLYRDRGYYGYTF
>TRBV7-2|TRBJ2-7|TRBD1
TGTGCCAGCAGCCCGGACAGGGTAAGCGAGCAGTACTTC
CASSPDRVSEQYF
>TRBV7-8|TRBJ2-5|TRBD2
TGTGCCAGCAGCACCTCTAGCGGGGTGGAGACCCAGTACTTC
CASSTSSGVETQYF
>TRBV6-5|TRBJ1-2|TRBD1
TGTGCCAGCAGAAAGGGACAGGTTCAAAACTATGGCTACACCTTC
CASRKGQVQNYGYTF